This TCR beta chain was recovered during a study of shared clonotypes between healthy human individuals. The V gene's germline CDR1 is SGDLS and CDR2 YYNGEE. Deletions cut 0 bases from V and 1 base from J, with 9 bases between. This CDR3 comprises 15 residues. The method was immunoSEQ multiplex PCR; TCRdb's version includes in-frame clones alone and lacks a portion of them. The sample carries about 2.4 million clones, under 95% recorded once. This clone was seen a few times. Other DNA sequences in this sample translate to the same CDR3. The receptor was derived from a young man in good health. Some clones in this sample may be carry-over from other donors' samples. This chain connects TRBV9 to TRBJ2-3; D gene uncertain. Sample: naive CD4+ T cells from PBMCs. Subset indicated: CD45RA+ positively selected. CDR3 region: CASSVAGSGTDTQYF. CDR3 nucleotides: TGTGCCAGCAGCGTAGCCGGCAGCGGCACAGATACGCAGTATTTT.